One and the same sample provided the 17 T cell receptor beta chains below, sequenced in a study of blood T cell repertoires in COVID-19. Sequencing used immunoSEQ multiplex PCR; TCRdb keeps in-frame clones, though not all of them. The sample shows 250,000 or so clones, about 87% of them seen only once. The specimen was PBMCs or T cells enriched from blood (not recorded which). The receptors here all came from a woman between 40 and 55 years old who had been exposed to COVID-19.

J is TRBJ2-7 and V is TRBV6-6, with 9 bases that match TRBD2. This CDR3 is 16 amino acids long. Trimming cost V 4 bases and J 4 bases; bases outside gene matches: 11. Germline V lookup: CDR1 MNHNY, CDR2 SVGAGI (reference sequence). The CDR3 sequence is CASSSYRAGGGYEQYF. In DNA form, the CDR3 reads TGTGCCAGCAGTTCCTACCGAGCGGGGGGCGGATACGAGCAGTACTTC.

The chain carries TRBV11-2 and TRBJ1-2, with 10 bases fitting TRBD1. Germline V gene lookup returns CDR1 SGHAT and CDR2 FQNNGV. The CDR3 spans 14 residues. J lost 5 bases, V lost 3 bases, and 3 bases had no gene match. CDR3 coding DNA: TGTGCCAGCAGCTTTGGACAGGGGGGTTATGGCTACACCTTC. This sequence encodes CASSFGQGGYGYTF.

Only one count was recorded for this clone. Written as DNA, the CDR3 is TGTGCCTGGAGTGTATGGGGACAGGGGACAGATACGCAGTATTTT. Translating gives CAWSVWGQGTDTQYF. The chain uses TRBV30 and TRBJ2-3; 10 nucleotides agree with TRBD1. This CDR3 is built from 15 residues. The ends lost 0 bases at V and 3 bases at J; junction bases unmatched: 3. CDR1 and CDR2 from the germline V gene are GTSNPN and SVGIG (reference sequence). Variable domain in full (rest from reference TRBV30 and TRBJ2-3): SQTIHQWPATLVQPVGSPLSLECTVEGTSNPNLYWYRQAAGRGLQLLFYSVGIGQISSEVPQNLSASRPQDRQFILSSKKLLLSDSGFYLCAWSVWGQGTDTQYFGPGTRLTVL.

This clone came up a few times. This rearrangement joins TRBV6-5 to TRBJ1-3; 8 nucleotides match TRBD1. CDR1 is MNHEY, CDR2 SVGAGI, per germline. V shed 6 bases and J 4 bases; nucleotides not matched to a gene: 8. The CDR3 totals 15 residues. Written as DNA, the CDR3 is TGTGCCAGCAGCCTGACAGGGGTAAACGGAAACACCATATATTTT. This encodes CASSLTGVNGNTIYF.

This sequence joins TRBV29-1 and TRBJ1-1; D is perhaps TRBD1 (5 bases). Looked up from germline, CDR1 is SQVTM and CDR2 is ANQGSEA. This CDR3 has 14 amino acids. V dropped 8 bases and J dropped 5 bases, with 21 bases sitting between them. CDR3 DNA sequence: TGCAGCTCGCTGGGTCGGCAGGGTAAAACTGAAGCTTTCTTT. This sequence encodes CSSLGRQGKTEAFF.

The genes are TRBV6-4 and TRBJ2-1; TRBD2 aligns across 10 bases. The J segment lost 10 bases and the V segment lost 3 bases, leaving 9 bases of the junction unmatched. The CDR3 has 15 residues. CDR1 and CDR2 from the germline V gene are MRHNA and SNTAGT. CDR3 region: CASSELSGGGPEQFF. The CDR3 bases are TGTGCCAGCAGTGAGCTCAGCGGGGGGGGCCCAGAGCAGTTCTTC.

This sequence joins TRBV7-9 and TRBJ2-6, with TRBD1 identical over 9 bases. The CDR3 spans 19 residues. Germline values: CDR1 SEHNR, CDR2 FQNEAQ (reference sequence). V was pared by 2 bases and J by 0 bases, with 8 bases of the junction left unmatched. CDR3 region: CASSLSRTGANSGANVLTF. The CDR3 region has the DNA TGTGCCAGCAGCTTAAGTCGGACAGGGGCGAACTCTGGGGCCAACGTCCTGACTTTC. The entire variable domain, with the rest obtained from reference TRBV7-9 and TRBJ2-6, is as follows: DTGVSQNPRHKITKRGQNVTFRCDPISEHNRLYWYRQTLGQGPEFLTYFQNEAQLEKSRLLSDRFSAERPKGSFSTLEIQRTEQGDSAMYLCASSLSRTGANSGANVLTFGAGSRLTVL.

The rearrangement joins TRBV11-2 to TRBJ1-1; TRBD1 aligns across 9 bases. CDR1 and CDR2 (germline): SGHAT, FQNNGV. V lost 8 bases and J lost 11; bases outside the gene matches: 18. The CDR3 has 15 amino acids. The DNA of the CDR3 is TGTGCCAGCGGCACCAACAGGGGGCGGTTTGTAGGGGCTTTCTTT. This sequence encodes CASGTNRGRFVGAFF.

The J gene is TRBJ1-2, the V gene TRBV6-2 or TRBV6-3; 8 bases are shared with TRBD1. Germline lookup yields CDR1 MNHEY and CDR2 SVGEGT. This CDR3 region has 15 residues. J lost 4 bases, V lost 2 bases, and 6 bases had no gene match. The CDR3 DNA follows: TGTGCCAGCAGTTACCTACAGGGGGAATTCTATGGCTACACCTTC. This gives the protein CASSYLQGEFYGYTF.

This chain joins TRBV11-2 and TRBJ1-1, with 7 bases aligning to TRBD1. V shed 5 bases, J shed 6 bases, and the junction held 9 bases outside the gene matches. The germline V gene encodes CDR1 SGHAT and CDR2 FQNNGV. The CDR3 contains 14 residues. The CDR3 bases are TGTGCCAGCAGCACTACAGGGGTGGAAGCTGAAGCTTTCTTT. Its protein product is CASSTTGVEAEAFF.

The chain uses TRBV11-3 and TRBJ1-4, with D uncertain. Trimming shortened V by 5 bases and J by 6 bases, and 13 bases separated the two germline ends. In germline, CDR1 is SGHNT, CDR2 YENEEA. The CDR3 runs 14 residues. The CDR3 protein is CASSPFGRDEKLFF. The CDR3, as DNA: TGTGCCAGCAGCCCCTTCGGCCGGGATGAAAAACTGTTTTTT.

J is TRBJ2-7 and V is TRBV2; 9 nucleotides align to TRBD1. The ends lost 6 bases at V and 4 bases at J; junction bases unmatched: 10. The V gene's germline CDR1 is SNHLY and CDR2 FYNNEI. The CDR3 is 15 amino acids. CDR3 DNA: TGTGCCAGCAGACTTCGGACAGGGGTAGGGTACGAGCAGTACGTC. It translates to CASRLRTGVGYEQYV.

This clone was detected only a few times. The chain recombines TRBV5-8 with TRBJ1-6, with TRBD1 matching 7 bases. V was pared by 4 bases and J by 6 bases, with 10 bases of the junction left unmatched. The CDR3 covers 16 residues. Germline-derived CDR1 and CDR2 are SGHTS and YDEGEE. This CDR3 is CASSHPPGQTNSPLHF. The CDR3 bases are TGTGCCAGCAGCCATCCACCGGGACAGACTAATTCACCCCTCCACTTT.

This chain connects TRBV4-2 to TRBJ1-2, with D maybe TRBD1 (6 bases). Trimming took off 2 bases at V and 5 bases at J, with 15 bases between the two ends. Germline values: CDR1 LGHNA, CDR2 YNFKEQ. The CDR3 is 15 residues long. The CDR3: CASSQLQGSGYGYTF. In nucleotides, the CDR3 is TGTGCCAGCAGCCAACTACAGGGTTCAGGGTATGGCTACACCTTC.

This clone was detected a few times. Written as DNA, the CDR3 is TGTGCCAGTAGTATATCCCTTACTAACTATGGCTACACCTTC. Protein sequence: CASSISLTNYGYTF. The chain recombines TRBV19 with TRBJ1-2; D not resolved. This CDR3 is 14 amino acids long. V lost 2 bases, J lost 0 bases, and 7 bases lay in between. Per the germline V gene, CDR1 is LNHDA and CDR2 is SQIVND (reference sequence).

The rearrangement uses TRBV18 and TRBJ1-1; a possible D gene is TRBD1 (6 bases). The CDR3 extends over 15 amino acids. Per the germline V gene, CDR1 is KGHSH and CDR2 is LQKENI. V gave up 5 bases and J gave up 2 bases, with 15 bases separating them. The CDR3 protein is CASSTTGTPNTEAFF. The CDR3 coding sequence is TGTGCCAGCTCAACAACCGGGACACCCAACACTGAAGCTTTCTTT.

The chain joins TRBV11-1 to TRBJ2-3, with D possibly TRBD2 on 5 matching bases. Germline-derived CDR1 and CDR2 are SGHAT and FQDESV (reference sequence). The CDR3 runs to 16 residues. V shed 5 bases and J shed 0 bases, with 15 bases lying between them. CDR3 in DNA: TGTGCCAGCAGCCCGTGGACTGGAACTAGCACAGATACGCAGTATTTT. Its protein is CASSPWTGTSTDTQYF.